This T cell receptor beta chain was retrieved from a study of blood T cells in healthy people across ages (dated by TCRdb to the mid-2010s). Describing the broader study: In model experiments, template switching captured about one uniquely barcoded TCR beta cDNA molecule for every two T cells. The study measured age-related changes in TCR beta repertoire diversity using deep sequencing normalized with unique cDNA molecular identifiers. Four age groups were formed from the donors: young (average approximately 15 years), middle-aged (approximately 40), aged (over 55) and long-lived (about 80). Two additional independent replicas of 1 million unique cDNA reads from the same blood draw were analyzed for two donors (one aged 18 to 30 and one aged 80 or older).

Systemically healthy Caucasian individuals from Russia, around 38 in total and aged roughly 6 to 95 years, were included as donors. About 10 milliliters of peripheral blood were collected from each donor into EDTA-treated Vacutainer tubes. Ficoll-Paque density-gradient centrifugation was used to isolate PBMCs, with at least 7 million per sample. Trizol reagent was used to extract total RNA from the PBMCs, yielding at least 5 micrograms per sample. Naive CD45RAhigh/CD27high T cell percentages were measured by flow cytometry on a PBMC aliquot from every donor. Library construction relied on 5' RACE. Instrument on record: Illumina HiSeq 2500. A second PCR of about 6 to 12 cycles was run with a J-beta primer mix and a sample-barcoded 5' primer. Each TCR beta cDNA molecule received a unique molecular identifier from a template-switch 5' adaptor carrying 12 random nucleotides. At least 3 million CDR3-containing paired-end reads were obtained from each sample. The Mint cDNA synthesis kit, primed by a TRBC-specific oligonucleotide, was used to synthesize first-strand cDNA from all RNA. Following uracil-DNA glycosylase treatment, all cDNA underwent a first 18-cycle PCR with the universal primers M1SS and BC2_uni_R. Per the authors' processing: For normalization, 1 million high-quality reads were randomly selected from each sample, with every read carrying a distinct molecular identifier. Instead of being binned into consensus sequences, reads with shared molecular identifiers were discarded. MiTCR, run with a Q25 quality threshold and the strictest error-elimination algorithm, handled CDR3 identification, clonotype clustering and error correction. A nonparametric unseen species model with Euler transformation was used to estimate lower-bound total TCR beta diversity. TCRdb cleaned the public reads at Q25 with fastp, built clones with MiXCR and kept in-frame beta chains. Rows merge per CDR3 protein into single entries with the most common DNA and genes. TCRdb's processing, not the authors' own work, is the source of the V and J calls. Counted in this sample were over a million distinct CDR3 sequences; under 30% of them appeared once. The top ten constitute approximately 0.71% of the sample.

This clonotype occurred a few times. The antigen it binds to is not known. Base qualities are not provided; no much larger clone lies one nucleotide away. The CDR3 has 12 amino acids, counting the end cysteine and phenylalanine. Of all the DNA, just the CDR3 is kept, 36 bases in frame from base 1. CDR1 is given as SQVTM and CDR2 as ANQGSEA, both from the germline V gene. Between the V and J ends, shortened by 7 bases and 4 bases respectively, the junction contains 13 bases. Results the study describes overall, beyond this receptor: Observed TCR beta diversity correlated strongly with the percentage of naive T cells measured by flow cytometry. Observed TCR beta diversity per million T cells fell roughly linearly with age, and a significant reduction was already apparent by age around 40. Since profiling was done on bulk unsorted PBMCs, naive and antigen-experienced compartments could not be conclusively compared. Because donor CMV infection status was unknown, age-related changes in expanded clonotypes were potentially confounded. Compared with the aged group, more naive CD4+ T cells, fewer expanded clones and increased TCR diversity were shown by the long-lived group, suggesting age selection. Estimates of total diversity based on one million sequenced T cells were regarded as lower bounds and as underestimates.

This same sample was also part of a study on T cells of mothers and their children. From the second report: Nine systemically healthy Caucasian individuals, comprising three mothers and their six children, were included as donors. cDNA synthesis used all of the extracted RNA, with 1.5 ug of RNA in each 15 ul reaction. In the second PCR, the M1S primer introduced both the sample barcodes and 2-4 random nucleotides. Each mother yielded over 8.5 million TCR beta CDR3 reads and each child 3 million to 3.5 million reads. Thymic selection similarly shapes TCR recombination output in related and unrelated pairs, with minor effect from inherited differences. Normalized repertoire overlap was always found to be slightly, but never significantly, higher in related mother-child pairs than in unrelated mother-child pairs. Persistent microchimeric T cell clones were not detected, at a sensitivity of about 90 clones per million clonotypes. Deep NGS was used in the study to compare the TCR beta repertoires of mothers and children and to look for features that separate related mother-child pairs from unrelated individuals. The mean age was roughly 44 +/- 4 years for the mothers and around 11 +/- 4 years for the children. After adapter ligation with NEBNext reagents, the libraries were sequenced on Illumina HiSeq 2000 with 100+100 nt paired-end reads. To prevent cross-contamination, the mother and child libraries were prepared a month apart and were sequenced in separate runs. For each donor, somewhere between about 450,000 and 2,200,000 distinct TCR beta clonotypes were identified. Naive TCR beta clonotypes were estimated from low-frequency clonotypes matched to each donor's FACS-determined naive share, without sorting.

Recombination linked TRBV29-1 to TRBJ1-2; the D gene lacks a confident call. This TCR came from a girl between 2 and 10 years old in good health. Sequenced sample: blood. Here is the DNA: TGCAGCGCTCCAGATGGTGTCTATGGCTACACCTTC. Its translation is CSAPDGVYGYTF.